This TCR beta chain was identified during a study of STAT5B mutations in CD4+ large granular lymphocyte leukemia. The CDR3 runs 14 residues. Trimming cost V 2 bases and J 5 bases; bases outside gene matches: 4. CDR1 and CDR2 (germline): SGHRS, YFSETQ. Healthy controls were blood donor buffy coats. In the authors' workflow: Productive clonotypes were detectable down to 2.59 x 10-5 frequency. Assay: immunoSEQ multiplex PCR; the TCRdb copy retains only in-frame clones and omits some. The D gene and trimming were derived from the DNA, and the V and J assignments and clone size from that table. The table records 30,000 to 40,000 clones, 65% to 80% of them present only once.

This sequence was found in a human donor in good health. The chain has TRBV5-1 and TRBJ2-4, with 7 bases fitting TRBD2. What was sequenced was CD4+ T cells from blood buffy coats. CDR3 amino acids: CASSLRGRENIQYF. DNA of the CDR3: TGCGCCAGCAGCTTACGGGGGAGGGAAAACATTCAGTACTTC.